This record covers a single T cell receptor (beta chain). The sample is drawn from a study of blood T cell repertoires in COVID-19. Turning to the study itself: PBMCs, B-cell-depleted T cells, or T cells provided the cDNA or gDNA that made up the material.

Method: immunoSEQ multiplex PCR; TCRdb's copy keeps in-frame clones and lacks some. The sample holds approximately 260,000 clones, 88% seen once. While infection was still active, Seattle patients were enrolled and then followed longitudinally. The CDR3 consists of 13 residues. The germline V gene has CDR1 SGHRS and CDR2 YFSETQ. V was shortened by 6 bases and J by 7 bases, with 16 bases between the two germline ends. Sample: peripheral blood. This rearrangement joins TRBV5-1 to TRBJ1-1, with no clear D. This sequence was found in an older woman with COVID-19, enrolled during active disease. CDR3 protein: CASTWAFGNEAFF. CDR3 in DNA: TGCGCCAGCACCTGGGCATTTGGTAATGAAGCTTTCTTT. Full variable domain (remainder filled in from reference TRBV5-1 and TRBJ1-1): KAGVTQTPRYLIKTRGQQVTLSCSPISGHRSVSWYQQTPGQGLQFLFEYFSETQRNKGNFPGRFSGRQFSNSRSEMNVSTLELGDSALYLCASTWAFGNEAFFGQGTRLTVV.